The 26 T cell receptor beta chains presented below share a single source sample, sequenced in a study of CD8+ T cells in alopecia areata. The sequencing template was cDNA reverse transcribed from extracted RNA. Assay: immunoSEQ multiplex PCR; the TCRdb copy retains only in-frame clones and omits some. The data hold some 180,000 clones, with approximately 55% observed a single time. Treatment specified: oral pan-JAK inhibitor, 5-10 mg twice daily. The source material was CD8+ T cells sorted from blood, sampled at week 24, from a patient treated with tofacitinib. All receptors derive from a human donor with alopecia areata.

The chain joins TRBV20-1 to TRBJ2-3; D uncertain. Germline V gives CDR1 DFQATT, CDR2 SNEGSKA (reference sequence). The CDR3 runs to 11 residues. Trimming took off 5 bases at V and 4 bases at J, with 7 bases between the two ends. As DNA, the CDR3 is TGCAGTGCTCGGACGGCAGATACGCAGTATTTT. Its protein product is CSARTADTQYF.

Remarks on this clone: Relative to the germline gene, one junction end is altered; a read error may explain this. The chain joins TRBV5-6 to TRBJ1-1; a weak D match, TRBD1 (5 bases). This CDR3 contains 13 residues. Germline CDR1 SGHDT, CDR2 YYEEEE. The CDR3, as DNA: TGCTCTTGTAGGGGCTCGGGGAACACTGAAGCTTTCTTT. Amino acids: CSCRGSGNTEAFF. The full variable domain, with the rest looked up from reference TRBV5-6 and TRBJ1-1, is DAGVTQSPTHLIKTRGQQVTLRCSPKSGHDTVSWYQQALGQGPQFIFQYYEEEERQRGNFPDRFSGHQFPNYSSELNVNALLLGDSALYLCSCRGSGNTEAFFGQGTRLTVV.

The V gene is TRBV30, the J gene TRBJ1-5; maybe TRBD1 (5 bases). The V end lost 1 base, the J end lost 1 base, and 8 bases lay between the germline ends. CDR1 is GTSNPN, CDR2 SVGIG, per germline (reference sequence). The CDR3 extends over 14 amino acids. Written as DNA, the CDR3 is TGTGCCTGGAGTGAGGACAACAGCAATCAGCCCCAGCATTTT. This encodes CAWSEDNSNQPQHF.

The gene calls are TRBV30 and TRBJ2-1; the D gene is possibly TRBD2 (7 bases). Looked up from germline, CDR1 is GTSNPN and CDR2 is SVGIG (reference sequence). The CDR3 sequence is 15 residues long. Trimming stripped 5 bases from V and 3 bases from J, with 17 bases between. The CDR3 region is CAWALGAGVYNEQFF. CDR3 bases: TGTGCCTGGGCACTGGGGGCGGGAGTCTACAATGAGCAGTTCTTC.

The DNA of the CDR3 is TGTGCCAGCAGCCCCGGACGGGGAGAAGCTTTCTTT. It is translated as CASSPGRGEAFF. The chain employs TRBV6-6 and TRBJ1-1; D gene unclear. CDR1 MNHNY and CDR2 SVGAGI come from the germline V gene (reference sequence). The CDR3 consists of 12 residues. Trimming took off 6 bases at V and 8 bases at J, with 13 bases between the two ends.

This chain connects TRBV4-3 to TRBJ2-2, with D tentatively TRBD2 (7 bases). Germline V gene sequence: CDR1 LGHNA, CDR2 YSLEER. This CDR3 region has 16 residues. V was clipped by 3 bases and J by 7 bases, with 18 bases between them. In DNA form, the CDR3 reads TGCGCCAGCAGCCACAGGAATGGGGGGGCCGACGGGGAGCTGTTTTTT. It encodes CASSHRNGGADGELFF.

This clone was found a few times. The chain couples TRBV30 to TRBJ2-1; no reliable D call. V lost 0 bases, J lost 9 bases, and 9 bases lay in between. Per the germline V gene, CDR1 is GTSNPN and CDR2 is SVGIG (reference sequence). The CDR3 covers 12 residues. CDR3 region: CAWSVLLGEQFF. The CDR3 region has the DNA TGTGCCTGGAGTGTACTTTTGGGTGAGCAGTTCTTC.

This clone was picked up a small number of times. The chain has TRBV25-1 and TRBJ1-4; D is undetermined. Germline CDR1 and CDR2: MGHDK and SYGVNS. The CDR3 totals 16 residues. V shed 4 bases and J shed 5 bases, with 17 bases lying between them. The CDR3 DNA follows: TGTGCCAGCAGTGCCCACGAGGACGGCCTAAATGAAAAACTGTTTTTT. It translates to CASSAHEDGLNEKLFF.

The V and J genes are TRBV6-1 and TRBJ1-5; tentatively, D is TRBD1 (5 bases). The CDR3 contains 15 residues. Germline values: CDR1 MNHNS, CDR2 SASEGT. V gave up 10 bases and J gave up 0 bases, with 16 bases separating them. DNA of the CDR3: TGTGCCACCTCTCCCGGGGGGTATAGCAATCAGCCCCAGCATTTT. Encoded protein: CATSPGGYSNQPQHF.

This clone was picked up a small number of times. The V call is TRBV7-2, the J call TRBJ2-3, with 11 bases identical to TRBD1. This CDR3 is built from 14 residues. The V and J ends lost 5 bases and 5 bases, in that order; junction bases with no gene match: 3. The germline gives CDR1 SGHTA, CDR2 FQGNSA. CDR3 in DNA: TGTGCCAGCAGCCGCGGGACAGGGGGAGATACGCAGTATTTT. Its protein is CASSRGTGGDTQYF.

The chain links TRBV4-3 to TRBJ1-2; D unresolved. Germline CDR1 LGHNA, CDR2 YSLEER. The ends were cut back, 0 bases at V and 4 bases at J, with 15 bases in the middle. The CDR3 sequence is 16 residues long. The CDR3 protein is CASSQDYPGSTYGYTF. In DNA, the CDR3 is TGCGCCAGCAGCCAAGATTACCCGGGGAGCACCTATGGCTACACCTTC.

The chain employs TRBV29-1 and TRBJ2-1; perhaps TRBD2 as D (7 bases). This CDR3 has 14 residues. CDR1 and CDR2 from the germline V gene are SQVTM and ANQGSEA. V was shortened by 4 bases and J by 4 bases, with 14 bases between the two germline ends. CDR3 DNA: TGCAGCGTTGCTTGGGGGGGGCAGTACAATGAGCAGTTCTTC. This gives the protein CSVAWGGQYNEQFF.

V and J are TRBV28 and TRBJ2-2, with D perhaps being TRBD1 or TRBD2 (5 bases each). V lost 4 bases and J lost 2, with 11 bases in between. Per the germline V gene, CDR1 is MDHEN and CDR2 is SYDVKM. This CDR3 has 15 residues. The CDR3 nucleotides are TGTGCCAGCAGTTGGAACCGGGACAACACCGGGGAGCTGTTTTTT. Encoded protein: CASSWNRDNTGELFF.

The chain recombines TRBV5-1 with TRBJ2-7, with TRBD1 matching 8 bases. The CDR3 is 15 amino acids. Germline CDR1 SGHRS, CDR2 YFSETQ. Unmatched junction bases numbered 6, after V lost 4 bases and J lost 0 bases. CDR3 in DNA: TGCGCCAGCAGCCCACGACAGGGGCGCTCCTACGAGCAGTACTTC. Its translation is CASSPRQGRSYEQYF.

The chain has TRBV27 and TRBJ2-1; D is unclear. Trimming cost V 6 bases and J 0 bases, with 21 bases left between them. The germline V gene encodes CDR1 MNHEY and CDR2 SMNVEV (reference sequence). The CDR3 is 18 residues long. The CDR3 here is CASSPPLHRLSSYNEQFF. CDR3 DNA sequence: TGTGCCAGCAGCCCACCTCTCCATAGGCTTAGCTCCTACAATGAGCAGTTCTTC.

The rearrangement uses TRBV4-1 and TRBJ2-7, with D tentatively TRBD1 or TRBD2 (6 bases each). The V gene lost 2 bases and the J gene lost 6 bases, with 17 bases spanning the gap. The length of the CDR3 is 15 residues. Germline V gene lookup returns CDR1 MGHRA and CDR2 YSYEKL. The CDR3: CASSQRGDGAAEQYF. The CDR3 DNA follows: TGCGCCAGCAGCCAAAGGGGGGACGGGGCTGCCGAGCAGTACTTC.

This clone was recorded only once. A read error may account for a junction end that differs from germline. V is TRBV27 and J is TRBJ2-1; perhaps TRBD1 as D (5 bases). The CDR3 length is 15 residues. In germline, CDR1 is MNHEY, CDR2 SMNVEV (reference sequence). The DNA for the CDR3 is TGTGTCAGCAGCCCCGGACATCCCTCTTACAATGAGCAGTTCTTC. Protein sequence: CVSSPGHPSYNEQFF.

The chain uses TRBV7-9 and TRBJ2-1, with D maybe TRBD2 (6 bases). With 5 bases removed from V and 6 bases from J, the gap between germline ends came to 17 bases. The CDR3 has 15 amino acids. Germline CDR1 reads SEHNR; CDR2 reads FQNEAQ (reference sequence). CDR3 in amino acids: CASSPRESRANEQFF. CDR3 sequence (DNA): TGTGCCAGCAGCCCTCGGGAGTCCAGGGCCAATGAGCAGTTCTTC.

A few counts support this clone. The CDR3 coding sequence is TGTGCCAGCAGCTTCTCCGGGGTCAATGAGCAGTTCTTC. Its protein product is CASSFSGVNEQFF. The V call is TRBV13, the J call TRBJ2-1; a possible D gene is TRBD2 (5 bases). Germline-derived CDR1 and CDR2 are PRHDT and FYEKMQ (reference sequence). The CDR3 covers 13 residues. Trimming shortened V by 3 bases and J by 6 bases, and 9 bases separated the two germline ends.

The chain carries TRBV6-5 and TRBJ1-6, with D perhaps matching TRBD1 (5 bases). The CDR3 is 14 residues long. CDR1 and CDR2 (germline): MNHEY, SVGAGI. V lost 7 bases, J lost 10 bases, and 17 bases lay in between. As DNA, the CDR3 is TGTGCCAGCACCTTTCGGGAGGGGTTCTCACCCCTCCACTTT. It encodes CASTFREGFSPLHF.

The chain has TRBV27 and TRBJ2-7; tentatively, D is TRBD1 (5 bases). Germline V gene data show CDR1 as MNHEY and CDR2 as SMNVEV (reference sequence). V lost 8 bases, J lost 4 bases, and 15 bases lay in between. CDR3 length: 13 residues. CDR3 region: CASSGRDRYEQYF. CDR3 DNA sequence: TGTGCCAGCTCAGGGCGTGACAGATACGAGCAGTACTTC.

The V and J genes are TRBV19 and TRBJ1-1, with a weak D call TRBD1 (5 bases). The CDR3 covers 14 residues. The germline CDR1 and CDR2 sequences are LNHDA and SQIVND (reference sequence). Trimming cost V 4 bases and J 0 bases, with 9 bases left between them. This CDR3 is CASSTRVLNTEAFF. CDR3 DNA: TGTGCCAGTAGTACCAGGGTTCTGAACACTGAAGCTTTCTTT.

The chain employs TRBV11-3 and TRBJ2-1, with 7 bases fitting TRBD1. The trim removed 5 bases at V and 2 bases at J, leaving 6 bases unmatched. There are 15 residues in the CDR3. CDR1 SGHNT and CDR2 YENEEA come from the germline V gene. CDR3 protein: CASSPDRNPYNEQFF. The CDR3 nucleotides read TGTGCCAGCAGCCCGGACAGGAATCCCTACAATGAGCAGTTCTTC.

V and J are TRBV9 and TRBJ1-1, with a weak D call TRBD1 (6 bases). V lost 4 bases to trimming and J lost 1 base, with 8 bases between them. The CDR3 has 13 residues. Germline V gene sequence: CDR1 SGDLS, CDR2 YYNGEE. This chain's CDR3 is CASSPQGNTEAFF. Here the CDR3 DNA reads TGTGCCAGCAGCCCACAGGGGAACACTGAAGCTTTCTTT. The entire variable domain, with the rest obtained from reference TRBV9 and TRBJ1-1, is as follows: DSGVTQTPKHLITATGQRVTLRCSPRSGDLSVYWYQQSLDQGLQFLIQYYNGEERAKGNILERFSAQQFPDLHSELNLSSLELGDSALYFCASSPQGNTEAFFGQGTRLTVV.

V and J are TRBV30 and TRBJ1-2; D possibly corresponds to TRBD1 (5 bases). Between the trimmed V and J ends, which lost 1 base and 0 bases, there was a span of 9 bases. Per the germline V gene, CDR1 is GTSNPN and CDR2 is SVGIG (reference sequence). The CDR3 loop spans 14 amino acids. The CDR3 DNA sequence: TGTGCCTGGAGTGCTGGCAGGGCTAACTATGGCTACACCTTC. This sequence encodes CAWSAGRANYGYTF.

The chain has TRBV29-1 and TRBJ1-2, with D uncertain. The CDR3 loop spans 12 amino acids. Per germline, CDR1 SQVTM and CDR2 ANQGSEA. V was clipped by 2 bases and J by 1 base, with 5 bases between them. The CDR3 region is CSVELSNYGYTF. In DNA, the CDR3 is TGCAGCGTTGAATTAAGTAACTATGGCTACACCTTC.